This T cell receptor beta chain stems from a study of T cell responses to AZD1222 COVID-19 vaccine. Study results and limitations: Donors, mostly white British, included more females; clonal diversity was possibly underestimated. Recipients of AZD1222 seropositive at baseline numbered only 6 or 7. Spike-specific TCR breadth and depth went up after people got two AZD1222 doses.

TCRdb keeps only in-frame clones here, not all; method: immunoSEQ multiplex PCR. The profile covers about 100,000 clones, with 85% to 90% appearing a single time and 3% to 4% taken by the ten largest. V was shortened by 6 bases and J by 0 bases, with 14 bases between the two germline ends. Germline V gene sequence: CDR1 SNHLY, CDR2 FYNNEI. The CDR3 covers 15 residues. This clone was observed a single time. Its antigen is as yet unknown. The source material was peripheral blood, sampled on day 0 of AZD1222 vaccination. The chain has TRBV2 and TRBJ1-1; D is undetermined. The sequence was obtained from an adult in good health. The CDR3 spells CASRGLRPMNTEAFF. CDR3 nucleotides: TGTGCCAGCAGGGGCCTTCGACCCATGAACACTGAAGCTTTCTTT.